This TCR beta chain was identified during a study of human T cells and chemical hapten exposure (dated by TCRdb to the early 2020s). As for the study more broadly: For sensitization, 2% DPC in acetone was applied to an approximately 2 cm by approximately 2 cm area of upper inner arm skin. Patients additionally received weekly therapeutic DPC doses to the scalp throughout the roughly 24-week study period. Patch tests used Finn chambers with 0.01% DPC on the upper back, scored after 6 days by International Contact Dermatitis Research Group standards. Alopecia areata with under or over 50% scalp involvement, alopecia totalis and alopecia universalis were represented in the patient cohort, which was mostly female. Libraries were pooled for sequencing, and variation in per-sample TCR yields was attributed mainly to small differences in library volumes within the pool. In alopecia patients, the study followed how the peripheral blood TCR repertoire changed in vivo over primary and secondary sensitization to diphenylcyclopropenone (DPC), a hapten. Patient blood was sampled pre-sensitization (week 0) and at 2, 6 and about 24 weeks after DPC sensitization. Blood for TCR sequencing was provided by twenty-nine alopecia patients at one to four time points (pre-sensitization, 2, 6 and 24 weeks). Results and caveats for the whole study, not just this receptor: Repeated subsampling changed both the strength of the expansion versus patch-test correlation and the threshold at which that correlation became significant. Because all patients had alopecia, a presumed autoimmune disease, the immune response of the patients might differ from that of healthy individuals. Expanded TCRs formed significantly more large CDR3 similarity clusters than pre-sensitization or healthy control sets, consistent with antigen-driven responses. The number of PT1 expanded TCRs positively correlated with patch test score, significant at thresholds 8, 16 and 32 but not 4. DPC sensitization did not change how many TCRs were above 1 in 1000 frequency, and no evidence was found of alterations in global repertoire structure.

Receptors were amplified or captured by RACE. The sequencer listed for this sample is NextSeq 500. During library preparation, unique molecular identifiers were attached to individual cDNA molecules so that TCRs could be counted in a quantitative, reproducible way. Both TCR alpha and TCR beta chains were sequenced from each blood RNA sample. On the authors' methods: A median of roughly 98,000 TCRs per sample was observed, with a range of about 23,224 to 690,600. The Decombinator software suite was used to annotate V, J and CDR3 in the TCR reads. For the PS versus PT1 abundance plots, all samples were subsampled to the same number of TCRs (28,000). Expanded TCRs were defined as absent before sensitization and observed at least eight times at the 2-week time point. The public sequencing data were trimmed at Q25 with fastp and processed into clonotypes with MiXCR by TCRdb, which kept only in-frame beta chains. Rows with a matching CDR3 protein are joined into one entry that keeps the most common DNA and genes. The authors' filters were not applied to this entry. Recorded for this sample are 340,000 or so distinct CDR3 sequences; 5.5% to 8% of them occurred a single time. The ten largest clonotypes hold roughly 8% of the sample.

With respect to this clonotype: Its specific antigen is unknown. No base-level quality is on record; no much larger clone is a single base apart.

CDR1 SQVTM and CDR2 ANQGSEA were looked up in the germline V gene. Inclusive of the bounding cysteine and phenylalanine, the CDR3 is 11 residues long. The kept DNA is CDR3 alone, 33 bases in frame from the first base. Compared with germline, V lacks 7 bases and J lacks 15 bases; bases without a gene match: 7. The meaning of the sample's time point label: patch test 1, 2 weeks after DPC sensitization. The intended sense of this specimen's treatment or condition label: therapeutic diphenylcyclopropenone sensitization with weekly scalp DPC. Blood at each patch-test visit was drawn before the patch test was applied. To be eligible, patients had to be aged 18 to 70, diagnosed with alopecia and judged suitable for DPC therapy, while pregnant patients were excluded. Total RNA was isolated from unfractionated whole blood collected in Tempus Blood RNA tubes.

This TCR was sampled from a woman between 18 and 29 years old with alopecia areata. Some clones in this sample may be carry-over from other donors' samples. The receptor chain draws on TRBV29-1 and TRBJ1-6, and 9 junctional nucleotides match TRBD1. The material sequenced was whole blood, taken in connection with sensitization to the hapten diphenylcyclopropenone (DPC). The CDR3 sequence is CSGVTGGNLHF. The bases are TGCAGCGGAGTGACAGGGGGGAACCTCCACTTT.